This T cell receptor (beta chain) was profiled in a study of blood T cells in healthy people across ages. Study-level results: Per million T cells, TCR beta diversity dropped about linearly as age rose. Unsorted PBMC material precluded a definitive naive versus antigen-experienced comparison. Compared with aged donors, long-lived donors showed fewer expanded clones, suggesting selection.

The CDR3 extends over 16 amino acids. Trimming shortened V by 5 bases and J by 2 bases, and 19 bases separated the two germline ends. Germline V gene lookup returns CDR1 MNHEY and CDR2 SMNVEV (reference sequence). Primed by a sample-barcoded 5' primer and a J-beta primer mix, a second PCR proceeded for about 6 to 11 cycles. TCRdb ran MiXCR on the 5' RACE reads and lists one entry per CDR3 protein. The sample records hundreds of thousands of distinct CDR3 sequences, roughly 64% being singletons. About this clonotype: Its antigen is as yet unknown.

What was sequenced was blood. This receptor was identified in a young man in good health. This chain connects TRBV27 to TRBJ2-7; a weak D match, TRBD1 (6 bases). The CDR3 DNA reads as TGTGCCAGCAGTCGCCTCACAGGGAACTTCCCCTACGAGCAGTACTTC. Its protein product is CASSRLTGNFPYEQYF.